One and the same sample provided the 2 T cell receptor beta chains below, sequenced in a study of technical replicates of blood from a handful of donors. Generated by immunoSEQ multiplex PCR, the TCRdb table keeps only in-frame clones and is missing some. The sample lists around 97,000 clones; approximately 96% were seen once. The sample was T cells isolated from PBMCs. The receptors come from a human donor in good health.

This chain connects TRBV18 to TRBJ1-2, with TRBD1 matching 8 bases. J was trimmed by 2 bases and V by 5 bases; bases with no gene match: 4. CDR3 length equals 14 residues. CDR1 and CDR2 from the germline V gene are KGHSH and LQKENI. Here the CDR3 reads CASSLTGDNYGYTF. CDR3 DNA sequence: TGTGCCAGCTCATTGACAGGGGACAACTATGGCTACACCTTC.

This chain joins TRBV19 and TRBJ2-1; 10 bases are a match to TRBD2. This CDR3 is built from 18 residues. CDR1 and CDR2 from the germline V gene are LNHDA and SQIVND (reference sequence). After removal of 5 bases from V and 4 bases from J, the junction contained 14 bases not matched to a gene. Here the CDR3 DNA reads TGTGCCAGTAGTTCTACCGGGCTAGCGGGAGTCTGGTACAATGAGCAGTTCTTC. It specifies CASSSTGLAGVWYNEQFF.